The sequence of this TCR beta chain was determined in a study of monozygotic twins with inflammatory bowel disease (dated by TCRdb to between 2017 and 2020). In terms of the full investigation: In total, approximately 30 monozygotic twin pairs made up the full study: 19 Danish pairs, all IBD-discordant, plus nine German pairs, of which four were IBD-concordant and five were IBD-discordant. Each individual had, on average, about 151 000 unique TCRalpha sequences and 181 000 unique TCRbeta sequences available for analysis. The search for disease-associated traits relied mainly on comparing, within discordant pairs, IBD patients with their genetically identical healthy co-twins. Overall study results and their limits: Compared with healthy twins, IBD patients had fewer clonotypes in common with other individuals, a difference most pronounced in patients showing signs of disease activity. Repertoire similarity did not differ between concordant and discordant twins, possibly due to limited statistical power. Because patients received different immunosuppressive treatments, the repertoires may have picked up extra background noise and variability between individuals. No single strong signal or clonotype linked to IBD turned up in the results, so the idea that one exists was not supported. The analysis was unable to tell apart different T cell subtypes. TCRbeta repertoire diversity, by inverse Simpson index, was decreased in IBD patients compared with their healthy co-twins.

Sequences MDHEN (CDR1) and SYDVKM (CDR2) are obtained from the germline V gene. From the cysteine through the phenylalanine, the CDR3 covers 15 amino acids. No DNA sequence was recorded. As to this clonotype: There is no known antigen for this receptor.

Library generation was performed with 5' RACE. For each TCR library, 3,500 to 4,500 ng of total RNA was used. cDNA was synthesized with SMARTScribe reverse transcriptase in eight separate reactions per sample. During cDNA synthesis, template switching introduced unique molecular identifiers that contained a 6-nucleotide sample barcode. TCRalpha and TCRbeta cDNA was amplified in two nested PCRs of about 16 and 10 cycles, and bead purification was carried out after each PCR. Before amplification, the cDNA was both treated with uracil DNA-glycosylase and purified with the QIAquick PCR purification kit. The second PCR added Illumina TruSeq-compatible adapters along with sample-specific barcodes. TapeStation and Qubit were used to check library quality and concentration, and about 4.5 ng of each library was pooled. The pooled libraries were sequenced with 2 x 100 bp reads and custom sequencing primers on an Illumina HiSeq2500 single-index Rapid Run. Concerning the study's data processing: MiGEC version 1.2.6 was used for UMI-based consensus assembly, which corrected PCR and sequencing errors. MiXCR version 2.1.1 was used to carry out V(D)J alignment, clonotype assembly and CDR3 extraction. Normalisation of gene usage, clonotype sharing and MAIT/NKT TCR abundance was achieved by analysing the top 1000, 10 000 and 20 000 clonotypes per sample. Diversity was computed as the inverse Simpson index with the vegan R package after downsampling to 27 000 UMIs. Paired Mann-Whitney U tests were applied to discordant twin pairs, with Benjamini-Hochberg correction for multiple testing. After reprocessing by TCRdb, each CDR3 protein sequence is one entry, and no DNA is given. The V and J calls come from TCRdb's annotation, not from the publication. The sample table gives over 130,000 distinct CDR3 sequences. 2% to 3% of the sample rests with the top ten.

A roughly 2.5 ml peripheral blood sample was drawn into PAXgene tubes per donor and stored at -80°C. Total RNA was isolated from whole blood with the PAXgene blood miRNA kit on an automated QIAcube, without T cell sorting. Peripheral blood from monozygotic twin pairs who were concordant or discordant for inflammatory bowel disease underwent deep TCRalpha and TCRbeta repertoire profiling using unique molecular barcoding. For every twin pair, smoking habits were documented, and each individual was categorised as a current, former or never smoker. The clonotype originates from a human donor with ulcerative colitis or Crohn's disease, or a healthy co-twin of an affected twin (not recorded which). Sample: blood. The rearrangement combines TRBV28 with TRBJ2-1; the D call of TRBD1 rests on TCRdb alone, since no DNA is present to check it. Here the CDR3 is given as CASSRPGQGNNEQFF.